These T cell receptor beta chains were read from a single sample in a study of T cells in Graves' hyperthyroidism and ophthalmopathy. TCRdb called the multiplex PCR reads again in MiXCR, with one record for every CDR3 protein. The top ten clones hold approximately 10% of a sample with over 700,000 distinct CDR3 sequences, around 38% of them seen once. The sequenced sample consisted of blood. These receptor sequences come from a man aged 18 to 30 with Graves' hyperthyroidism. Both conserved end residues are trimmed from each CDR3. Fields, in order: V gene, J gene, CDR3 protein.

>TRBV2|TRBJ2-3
ASSVGGVDTQY
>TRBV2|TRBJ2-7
ASTFSDRDEQY
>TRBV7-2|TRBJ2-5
ASSPGGGEETQY
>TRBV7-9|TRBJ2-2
ATRQGYTGELF
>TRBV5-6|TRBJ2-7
ASSSDGGQSAYEQY
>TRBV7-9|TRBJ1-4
ASSLGRTGGHEKLF
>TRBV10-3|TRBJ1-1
ASSDRNMNTEAF
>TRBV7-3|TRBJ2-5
ASSLTPMETQY
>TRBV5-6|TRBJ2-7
ASSRVGEQY
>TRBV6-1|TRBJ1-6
ASSSGTGLYNSPLH
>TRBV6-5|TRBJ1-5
ASSYDPGQPQH
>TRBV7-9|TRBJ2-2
ASNPGGTGELF
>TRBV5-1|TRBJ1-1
ASPSYILHTEAF
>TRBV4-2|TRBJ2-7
ASSREAGPYEQY
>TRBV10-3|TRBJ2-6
ASSPSGRKNSGANVLT
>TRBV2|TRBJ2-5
ASNRDGTSGGAETQY
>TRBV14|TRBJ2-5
ASSETGWPQETQY
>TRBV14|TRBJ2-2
ASSLLEISFTNTGELF
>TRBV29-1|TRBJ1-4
SVEDGGGGEKLF
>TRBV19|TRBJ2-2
ASSMGPGELF
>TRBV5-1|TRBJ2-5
ASSFDGTGEAQY
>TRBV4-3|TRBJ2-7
ASSQEGGHLYEQY
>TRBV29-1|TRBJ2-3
IALEGTDTQY
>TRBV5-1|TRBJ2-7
ASSLRDETSYEQY
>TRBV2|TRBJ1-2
ASSEEAGHGYT
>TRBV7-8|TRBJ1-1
TSSLDSTRGAF
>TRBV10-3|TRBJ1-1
ASRRDGLSEAF
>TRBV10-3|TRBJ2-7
AISGDGGYYEQY
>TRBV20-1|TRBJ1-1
SALDRDNTEAF
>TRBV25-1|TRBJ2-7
ASQDPSYEQY
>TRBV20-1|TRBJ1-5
SARRAGASNQPQH
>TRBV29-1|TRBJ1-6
SVGDRVDSPLH
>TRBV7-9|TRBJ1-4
ASEGAGKLF
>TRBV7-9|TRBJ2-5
ASRGVEETQY
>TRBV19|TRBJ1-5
ASKTGGFNQPQH
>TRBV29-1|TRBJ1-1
SVPEGGINTEAF
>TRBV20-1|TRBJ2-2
SARGVNTGELF
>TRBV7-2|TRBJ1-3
ASSGWTGETGNTIY
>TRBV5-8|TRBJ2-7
ASSLSRTGSYEQY
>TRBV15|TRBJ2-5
ATSSGGASSQY
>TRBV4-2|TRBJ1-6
ASSQAYRASSLNSPLH
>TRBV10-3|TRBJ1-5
ASSHRGGQPQH
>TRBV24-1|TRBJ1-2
ATSDGRGNRGYT
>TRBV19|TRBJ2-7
ASQEAPTSGRYEQY